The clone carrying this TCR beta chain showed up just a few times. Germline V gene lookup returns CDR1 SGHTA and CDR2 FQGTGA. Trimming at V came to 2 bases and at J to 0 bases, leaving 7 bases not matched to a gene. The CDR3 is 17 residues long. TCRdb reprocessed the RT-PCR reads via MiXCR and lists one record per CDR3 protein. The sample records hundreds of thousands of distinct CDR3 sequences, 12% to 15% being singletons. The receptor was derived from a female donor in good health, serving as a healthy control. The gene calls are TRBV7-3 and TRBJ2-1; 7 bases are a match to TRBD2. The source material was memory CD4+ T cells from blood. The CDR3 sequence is CASSLGAGKSSYNEQFF. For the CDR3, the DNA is TGTGCCAGCAGCTTAGGAGCGGGGAAGAGCTCCTACAATGAGCAGTTCTTC.